This entry features one TCR beta chain sequence. Primers for the PCR totalled 60 Vbeta and 13 Jbeta. TCRdb's table, derived via immunoSEQ multiplex PCR, lists solely in-frame clones and lacks some. The sample lists 60,000 to 70,000 clones; 60% to 70% were seen once. The sample comes from a study of cytomegalovirus exposure and HLA in healthy donors. CDR1 is MNHEY and CDR2 is SVGAGI in the germline V gene. J gave up 4 bases and V 0 bases, and 5 bases lay outside the gene matches. The CDR3 loop spans 15 amino acids. These donors counted as nominally healthy when sampled, but unrecorded immune exposures were likely.

This chain connects TRBV6-5 to TRBJ1-2; 7 bases fit TRBD1. The receptor's source is a man between 35 and 55 years old in good health and CMV-seropositive. Sequencing was done on a sample of PBMCs. CDR3 in amino acids: CASSYSQGEGYGYTF. The CDR3 coding sequence is TGTGCCAGCAGTTACTCTCAGGGGGAAGGCTATGGCTACACCTTC.